This T cell receptor beta chain is drawn from a study of blood T cell repertoires in COVID-19. Study at large: Specimens from acute and convalescent COVID-19 originated in the United States, Italy and Spain. PBMCs, B-cell-depleted T cells, or T cells provided the cDNA or gDNA that made up the material.

In the source study's methods: Reference gene primer amplification gave estimated nucleated cell counts. Generated by immunoSEQ multiplex PCR, the TCRdb table keeps only in-frame clones and is missing some. That table gives V, J and clone size, and the DNA gave D and trimming. Of around 270,000 clones detected, over 70% appear once; the ten largest clones hold over 2.5%. The CDR3 covers 15 residues. Germline values: CDR1 SEHNR, CDR2 FQNEAQ (reference sequence). V was pared by 4 bases and J by 10 bases, with 19 bases between. Cohort assignment relied on participant-reported clinical history. This TCR was sampled from a middle-aged woman who had been exposed to COVID-19. This chain joins TRBV7-9 and TRBJ1-4, with D unresolved. Material for sequencing was PBMCs or T cells enriched from blood (not recorded which). CDR3 residues: CASSSGPGFQGKLFF. For the CDR3, the DNA is TGTGCCAGCAGCTCCGGTCCCGGGTTTCAAGGAAAACTGTTTTTT.